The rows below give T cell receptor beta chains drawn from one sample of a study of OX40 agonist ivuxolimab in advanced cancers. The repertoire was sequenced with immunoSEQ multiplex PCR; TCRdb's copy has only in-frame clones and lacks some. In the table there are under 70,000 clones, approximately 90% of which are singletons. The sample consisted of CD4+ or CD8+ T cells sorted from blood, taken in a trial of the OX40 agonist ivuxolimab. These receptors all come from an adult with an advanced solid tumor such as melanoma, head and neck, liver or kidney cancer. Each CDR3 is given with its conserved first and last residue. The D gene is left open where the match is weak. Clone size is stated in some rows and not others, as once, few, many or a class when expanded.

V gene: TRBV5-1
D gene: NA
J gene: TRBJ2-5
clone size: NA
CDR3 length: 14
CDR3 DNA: TGCGCCAGCAGCTTGGGACAGACTCAAGAGACCCAGTACTTC
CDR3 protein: CASSLGQTQETQYF

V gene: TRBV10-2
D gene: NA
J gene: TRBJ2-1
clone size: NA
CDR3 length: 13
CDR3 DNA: TGCGCCAGCTCCTCCTCTGAGGGCAATGAGCAGTTCTTC
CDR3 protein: CASSSSEGNEQFF

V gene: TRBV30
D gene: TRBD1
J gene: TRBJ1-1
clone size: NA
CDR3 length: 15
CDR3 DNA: TGTGCCTGGAGTAGACGAGGGGGCGCGATCTCTGAAGCTTTCTTT
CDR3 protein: CAWSRRGGAISEAFF

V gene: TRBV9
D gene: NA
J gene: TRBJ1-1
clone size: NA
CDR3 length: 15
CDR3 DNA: TGTGCCAGCAGCGTAGGAGGGGGGTTGGGCGCTGAAGCTTTCTTT
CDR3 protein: CASSVGGGLGAEAFF

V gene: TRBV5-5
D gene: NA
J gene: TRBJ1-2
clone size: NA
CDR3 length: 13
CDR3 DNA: TGTGCCAGCAGCTTGGCTCAGGGAAGGGGCTACACCTTC
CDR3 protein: CASSLAQGRGYTF

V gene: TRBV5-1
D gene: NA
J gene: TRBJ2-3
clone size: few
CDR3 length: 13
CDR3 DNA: TGCGCCAGCAGGTTGGACGGCACAGATACGCAGTATTTT
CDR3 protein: CASRLDGTDTQYF

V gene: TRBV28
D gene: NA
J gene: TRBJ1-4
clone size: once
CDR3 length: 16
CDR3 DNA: TGTGCCAGCAGTCCGGAACTAGGGGCGTATGGGGAAAAACTGTTTTTT
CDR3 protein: CASSPELGAYGEKLFF

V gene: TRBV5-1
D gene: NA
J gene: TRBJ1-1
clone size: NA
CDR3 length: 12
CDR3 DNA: TGCGCCAGCAGCTTGGTGGACACTGAAGCTTTCTTT
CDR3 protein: CASSLVDTEAFF

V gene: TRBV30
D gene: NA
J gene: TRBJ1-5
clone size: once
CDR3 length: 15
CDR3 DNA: TGTGCCTGGAGTCGGGGTCAGAGTAGCAATCAGCCCCAGCATTTT
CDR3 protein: CAWSRGQSSNQPQHF

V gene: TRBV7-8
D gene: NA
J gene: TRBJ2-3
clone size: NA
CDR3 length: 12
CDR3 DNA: TGTGCCAGCAGCTCTGGGCTCGGGGCGCAGTATTTT
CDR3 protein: CASSSGLGAQYF

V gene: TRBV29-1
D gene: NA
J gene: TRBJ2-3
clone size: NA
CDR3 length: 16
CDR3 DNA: TGCAGCGAAACTCTCAGCGTCTTATCTAGCACAGATACGCAGTATTTT
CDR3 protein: CSETLSVLSSTDTQYF

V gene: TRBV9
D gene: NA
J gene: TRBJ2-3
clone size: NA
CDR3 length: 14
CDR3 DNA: TGTGCCAGCAGCGTAGTGGTTACCACAGATACGCAGTATTTT
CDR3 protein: CASSVVVTTDTQYF

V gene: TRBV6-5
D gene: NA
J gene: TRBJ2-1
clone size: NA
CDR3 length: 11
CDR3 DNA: TGTGCCAGCAGTTACTTCAATGAGCAGTTCTTC
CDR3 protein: CASSYFNEQFF

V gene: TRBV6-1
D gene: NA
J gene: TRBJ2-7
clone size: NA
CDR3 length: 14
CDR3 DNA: TGTGCCAGCAGTAAGGGTTACAGCTCCTACGAGCAGTACTTC
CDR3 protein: CASSKGYSSYEQYF

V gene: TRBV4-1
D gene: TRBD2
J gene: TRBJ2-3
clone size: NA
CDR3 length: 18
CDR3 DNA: TGCGCCAGCAGCCGGACCCCACTAGCGGGGGGGGCGGCAGATACGCAGTATTTT
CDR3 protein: CASSRTPLAGGAADTQYF

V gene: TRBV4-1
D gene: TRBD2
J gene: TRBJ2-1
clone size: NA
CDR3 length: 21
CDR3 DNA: TGCGCCAGCAGCCAAGATGTGACCGACAGTCCCGGGACTAGGAGGTACAATGAGCAGTTCTTC
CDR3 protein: CASSQDVTDSPGTRRYNEQFF

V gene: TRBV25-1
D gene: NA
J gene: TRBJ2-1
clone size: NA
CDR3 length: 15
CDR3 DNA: TGTGCCAGCAGTGTAACAGGTGGGACTGCCAATGAGCAGTTCTTC
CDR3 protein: CASSVTGGTANEQFF

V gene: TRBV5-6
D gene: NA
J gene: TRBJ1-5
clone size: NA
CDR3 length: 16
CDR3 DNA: TGTGCCAGCAGCTGGGGTTCGGCAGGCCTCAATCAGCCCCAGCATTTT
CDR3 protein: CASSWGSAGLNQPQHF